A single sample is the source of the 15 T cell receptor beta chains below, sequenced in a study of identical twins (dated by TCRdb to the mid-2010s). Libraries came from 5' RACE. TCRdb lists the instrument as Illumina HiSeq 2000. Starting from the raw public reads, TCRdb applied fastp trimming at Q25, assembled clones with MiXCR and retained in-frame beta chains. Here each entry gathers all rows of one CDR3 protein and keeps the most common genes and DNA. Across this sample there are about 200,000 distinct CDR3 sequences, with 15% to 20% seen only once. The top ten constitute 40% of the sample. This sample was also put to use in a study of T cells expressing NK-cell markers.

The sample consisted of CD8+ T cells sorted from blood. The receptors were gathered from a woman aged 18-30 years in good health.

This clonotype was recorded at least ten times. The rearrangement links TRBV12-3 or TRBV12-4 to TRBJ1-2; unclear D gene. The CDR3 has 16 residues. With 1 base removed from V and 4 bases from J, the gap between germline ends came to 16 bases. CDR3 DNA sequence: TGTGCCAGCAGTTTAGGGTCTTTCGACGGTGGCTATGGCTACACCTTC. This encodes CASSLGSFDGGYGYTF.

The chain employs TRBV2 and TRBJ2-7; D is uncertain. CDR1 SNHLY and CDR2 FYNNEI come from the germline V gene. The germline V and J ends were trimmed by 4 bases and 5 bases, with 9 bases remaining between them. The CDR3 has 12 residues. This chain's CDR3 is CASSAGVNEQYF. Here the CDR3 DNA reads TGTGCCAGCAGTGCCGGAGTCAACGAGCAGTACTTC. Supplemented by reference TRBV2 and TRBJ2-7, the full variable domain reads EPEVTQTPSHQVTQMGQEVILRCVPISNHLYFYWYRQILGQKVEFLVSFYNNEISEKSEIFDDQFSVERPDGSNFTLKIRSTKLEDSAMYFCASSAGVNEQYFGPGTRLTVT.

The sample holds a few counts of this clonotype. CDR3 region: CSVNLNTEAFF. The CDR3 coding sequence is TGCAGCGTTAATTTAAACACTGAAGCTTTCTTT. The chain uses TRBV29-1 and TRBJ1-1; D gene uncertain. Trimming pared 5 bases from V and 2 bases from J, leaving 6 bases between. The CDR3 runs to 11 residues. The germline V gene encodes CDR1 SQVTM and CDR2 ANQGSEA.

V and J are TRBV7-8 and TRBJ2-7; D uncertain. V was pared by 3 bases and J by 3 bases, with 12 bases between. The CDR3 runs 14 residues. Germline loops: CDR1 SGHVS, CDR2 FQNEAQ. CDR3: CASSLPSDGYEQYF. The CDR3 DNA follows: TGTGCCAGCAGCTTGCCTAGTGATGGCTACGAGCAGTACTTC.

This clonotype came up a few times. The genes are TRBV19 and TRBJ2-7, with 10 bases matching TRBD2. CDR1 LNHDA and CDR2 SQIVND come from the germline V gene (reference sequence). This CDR3 is built from 14 residues. V shed 8 bases and J 5 bases; nucleotides not matched to a gene: 9. The chain's CDR3 is CASRASGSLNEQYF. The CDR3 DNA reads TGTGCCAGTCGGGCTAGCGGGAGTCTAAACGAGCAGTACTTC.

This clonotype came up a few times. The chain joins TRBV25-1 to TRBJ2-2; unclear D gene. This CDR3 region has 13 residues. Germline CDR1 is MGHDK and CDR2 is SYGVNS. Trimming removed 9 bases at V and 5 bases at J, with 13 bases between. This chain's CDR3 is CASSRRETGELFF. CDR3 nucleotides: TGTGCCAGTTCCCGTAGAGAGACCGGGGAGCTGTTTTTT.

The CDR3, as DNA: TGTGCCAGCAGCTCAGGACTAGCGGGAGGTATCCGCTCCTACAATGAGCAGTTCTTC. It specifies CASSSGLAGGIRSYNEQFF. J is TRBJ2-1 and V is TRBV11-2; 14 positions agree with TRBD2. From germline, CDR1 is SGHAT and CDR2 FQNNGV. This CDR3 is built from 19 residues. With V trimmed by 4 bases and J by 0 bases, 8 bases remained unmatched.

This chain links TRBV29-1 with TRBJ1-2; a possible D gene is TRBD1 (5 bases). This CDR3 comprises 11 residues. Germline CDR1 SQVTM, CDR2 ANQGSEA. The ends were cut back, 6 bases at V and 7 bases at J, with 12 bases in the middle. DNA for the CDR3: TGCAGCGTGAACCAGGGAGGTGGCTACACCTTC. Residues: CSVNQGGGYTF.

The chain joins TRBV6-5 to TRBJ2-3, with 10 bases aligning to TRBD2. With 4 bases clipped from V and 3 bases from J, the junction kept 4 bases outside the gene matches. Germline CDR1 is MNHEY and CDR2 is SVGAGI. The CDR3 runs 15 residues. This CDR3 is CASSLLAGETDTQYF. Written as DNA, the CDR3 is TGTGCCAGCAGTTTGCTAGCGGGAGAGACAGATACGCAGTATTTT.

The chain couples TRBV9 to TRBJ2-1; maybe TRBD2 (6 bases). CDR1 and CDR2 from the germline V gene are SGDLS and YYNGEE. V was shortened by 0 bases and J by 6 bases, with 16 bases between the two germline ends. CDR3 length equals 16 residues. This chain's CDR3 is CASSVGTSPPFNEQFF. The CDR3 nucleotides are TGTGCCAGCAGCGTAGGTACTAGCCCCCCTTTCAATGAGCAGTTCTTC.

CDR3 nucleotides: TGTGCCAGCAGCCCCGTGACTAGCTACGAGCAGTACTTC. Translation: CASSPVTSYEQYF. The rearrangement links TRBV7-9 to TRBJ2-7, with D possibly being TRBD2 (6 bases). V lost 5 bases to trimming and J lost 3 bases, with 11 bases between them. CDR1 SEHNR and CDR2 FQNEAQ come from the germline V gene (reference sequence). The CDR3 has 13 residues.

The genes are TRBV7-9 and TRBJ2-7; perhaps TRBD2 as D (6 bases). V shed 5 bases and J shed 5 bases, with 10 bases lying between them. The CDR3 runs to 12 residues. Germline assignment: CDR1 SEHNR and CDR2 FQNEAQ (reference sequence). CDR3 amino acids: CASSVGLNEQYF. The DNA for the CDR3 is TGTGCCAGCAGCGTCGGACTAAACGAGCAGTACTTC. Full variable domain (remainder filled in from reference TRBV7-9 and TRBJ2-7): DTGVSQNPRHKITKRGQNVTFRCDPISEHNRLYWYRQTLGQGPEFLTYFQNEAQLEKSRLLSDRFSAERPKGSFSTLEIQRTEQGDSAMYLCASSVGLNEQYFGPGTRLTVT.

Written as DNA, the CDR3 is TGTGCCAGCAGCGTAGCGGGACAGAACACCGGGGAGCTGTTTTTT. Translation: CASSVAGQNTGELFF. The rearrangement uses TRBV9 and TRBJ2-2, with D perhaps matching TRBD1 (6 bases). In germline, CDR1 is SGDLS, CDR2 YYNGEE. Trimming cost V 0 bases and J 1 base, with 7 bases left between them. This CDR3 is built from 15 residues.

The chain couples TRBV4-2 to TRBJ1-1; no reliable D call. Germline V gene sequence: CDR1 LGHNA, CDR2 YNFKEQ. The CDR3 totals 13 residues. V was clipped by 4 bases and J by 6 bases, with 12 bases between them. CDR3 protein: CASSPGVPAEAFF. The DNA for the CDR3 is TGTGCCAGCAGCCCTGGGGTCCCGGCTGAAGCTTTCTTT.

This chain connects TRBV29-1 to TRBJ2-1; TRBD2 might be the D (6 bases). Germline V gene sequence: CDR1 SQVTM, CDR2 ANQGSEA. This CDR3 has 13 amino acids. V shed 7 bases and J shed 7 bases, with 17 bases lying between them. The CDR3 spells CSATGLSDNEQFF. The CDR3 coding sequence is TGCAGCGCTACGGGACTTTCGGATAATGAGCAGTTCTTC.